These 19 T cell receptor beta chains originate from one sample sequenced in a study of OX40 agonist ivuxolimab in advanced cancers. TCRdb's table, derived via immunoSEQ multiplex PCR, lists solely in-frame clones and lacks some. The sample holds some 98,000 clones, around 90% seen once. This sample comprised CD4+ or CD8+ T cells sorted from blood, obtained in a trial of the OX40 agonist ivuxolimab. Receptors originate from an adult with an advanced solid tumor such as melanoma, head and neck, liver or kidney cancer.

This chain connects TRBV10-3 to TRBJ2-7; D is possibly TRBD1 or TRBD2 (5 bases each). This CDR3 is 15 amino acids long. Between the trimmed V and J ends, which lost 0 bases and 0 bases, there was a span of 9 bases. Germline assignment: CDR1 ENHRY and CDR2 SYGVKD. This chain's CDR3 is CAISESGGSSYEQYF. The CDR3 bases are TGTGCCATCAGTGAGTCTGGGGGAAGCTCCTACGAGCAGTACTTC.

The chain uses TRBV6-5 and TRBJ2-7; D remains unclear. V was pared by 8 bases and J by 0 bases, with 11 bases between. The CDR3 has 13 amino acids. The germline V gene has CDR1 MNHEY and CDR2 SVGAGI. CDR3 sequence reads: CASGGTSSYEQYF. The CDR3 DNA follows: TGTGCCAGCGGTGGCACCAGCTCCTACGAGCAGTACTTC.

The genes are TRBV18 and TRBJ2-5; D is ambiguous. Trimming left V 0 bases short and J 4 bases short, with 6 bases between. This CDR3 has 13 residues. Looked up from germline, CDR1 is KGHSH and CDR2 is LQKENI. The CDR3 here is CASSPPPPETQYF. The CDR3 DNA follows: TGTGCCAGCTCACCACCCCCGCCAGAGACCCAGTACTTC.

This chain links TRBV6-5 with TRBJ1-5; 10 nucleotides line up with TRBD1. In germline, CDR1 is MNHEY, CDR2 SVGAGI. V was pared by 8 bases and J by 3 bases, with 1 base of the junction left unmatched. The CDR3 contains 13 residues. CDR3 nucleotides: TGTGCCAGCGGGACAGGGGACAATCAGCCCCAGCATTTT. Protein sequence: CASGTGDNQPQHF.

The chain carries TRBV11-3 and TRBJ2-2, with D unclear. Germline V gives CDR1 SGHNT, CDR2 YENEEA. CDR3 length equals 15 residues. The V and J ends lost 5 bases and 1 base respectively, with 11 bases between them. CDR3 coding DNA: TGTGCCAGCAGCCCCCCGGGCGGGAACACCGGGGAGCTGTTTTTT. Protein sequence: CASSPPGGNTGELFF. The complete variable domain, with remaining parts taken from reference TRBV11-3 and TRBJ2-2, reads EAGVVQSPRYKIIEKKQPVAFWCNPISGHNTLYWYLQNLGQGPELLIRYENEEAVDDSQLPKDRFSAERLKGVDSTLKIQPAELGDSAVYLCASSPPGGNTGELFFGEGSRLTVL.

CDR3 residues: CASSLAGPAVGDTQYF. As DNA, the CDR3 is TGTGCCAGCAGCTTAGCCGGGCCAGCAGTAGGAGATACGCAGTATTTT. The chain uses TRBV7-2 and TRBJ2-3, with D uncertain. The CDR3 has 16 amino acids. Trimming shortened V by 0 bases and J by 5 bases, and 15 bases separated the two germline ends. The germline gives CDR1 SGHTA, CDR2 FQGNSA.

The CDR3 here is CASSIPPRNYGYTF. In nucleotides, the CDR3 is TGTGCCAGTAGTATACCTCCTCGCAACTATGGCTACACCTTC. The genes are TRBV19 and TRBJ1-2, with D unclear. V was cut by 2 bases and J by 2 bases, with 9 bases left in between. The CDR3 runs 14 residues. Per germline, CDR1 LNHDA and CDR2 SQIVND (reference sequence).

The chain links TRBV6-1 to TRBJ1-4, with a possible D match to TRBD1 (6 bases). This CDR3 comprises 15 residues. V was pared by 2 bases and J by 1 base, with 8 bases between. Germline V CDR1 and CDR2: MNHNS, SASEGT. CDR3 in amino acids: CASSELGGTNEKLFF. The DNA for the CDR3 is TGTGCCAGCAGTGAATTAGGGGGAACTAATGAAAAACTGTTTTTT.

This chain connects TRBV7-9 to TRBJ2-5, with TRBD1 matching 7 bases. In germline, CDR1 is SEHNR, CDR2 FQNEAQ (reference sequence). The CDR3 runs to 14 residues. Losses at the gene ends were 4 bases for V and 4 bases for J; bases not matched to a gene: 6. The CDR3 loop is CASSSNRGRETQYF. The DNA for the CDR3 is TGTGCCAGCAGCTCGAACAGGGGAAGAGAGACCCAGTACTTC.

The chain joins TRBV5-1 to TRBJ2-5; D not resolved. The CDR3 spans 13 residues. The V gene's germline CDR1 is SGHRS and CDR2 YFSETQ. V lost 3 bases to trimming and J lost 3 bases, with 9 bases between them. In DNA form, the CDR3 reads TGCGCCAGCAGCTCGATAGGCAAAGAGACCCAGTACTTC. This sequence encodes CASSSIGKETQYF.

V and J are TRBV5-8 and TRBJ2-2; D not certain. This CDR3 is 13 amino acids long. Between the trimmed V and J ends, which lost 3 bases and 9 bases, there was a span of 12 bases. Germline CDR1 is SGHTS and CDR2 is YDEGEE. The DNA of the CDR3 is TGTGCCAGCAGCTCCTTCGGTTTGTGGGAGCTGTTTTTT. Its protein product is CASSSFGLWELFF.

This clone was picked up a small number of times. The chain has TRBV27 and TRBJ1-2; tentative D call: TRBD1 (5 bases). The germline V gene encodes CDR1 MNHEY and CDR2 SMNVEV (reference sequence). The CDR3 sequence is 13 residues long. With 3 bases removed from V and 3 bases from J, the gap between germline ends came to 8 bases. In DNA form, the CDR3 reads TGTGCCAGCAGTTTTCGGGGGTACTATGGCTACACCTTC. Translated: CASSFRGYYGYTF.

A single count supports this clone. V is TRBV19 and J is TRBJ2-2; TRBD2 agrees at 8 bases. Germline CDR1 and CDR2: LNHDA and SQIVND (reference sequence). V lost 4 bases and J lost 1; bases outside the gene matches: 2. CDR3 size: 15 residues. DNA for the CDR3: TGTGCCAGTAGTAGTCTAGCGGGGAACACCGGGGAGCTGTTTTTT. This encodes CASSSLAGNTGELFF.

The V and J genes are TRBV7-4 and TRBJ1-5; D not resolved. CDR1 SGHVT and CDR2 SQSDAQ come from the germline V gene. CDR3 length equals 16 residues. Trimming cost V 6 bases and J 1 base, with 16 bases left between them. This CDR3 is CASSPKHISSNQPQHF. The CDR3 DNA sequence: TGTGCCAGCAGTCCGAAACATATTTCCAGCAATCAGCCCCAGCATTTT.

The chain joins TRBV18 to TRBJ2-7, with TRBD1 identical over 11 bases. Germline lookup yields CDR1 KGHSH and CDR2 LQKENI. V trimming: 0 bases; J trimming: 6 bases; junction bases outside the gene matches: 4. CDR3 length equals 15 residues. The CDR3 loop is CASSPPGQGGREQYF. The CDR3 DNA sequence: TGTGCCAGCTCACCACCGGGACAGGGGGGGCGCGAGCAGTACTTC.

This chain connects TRBV5-1 to TRBJ2-5; D may be TRBD2 (6 bases). The CDR3 spans 14 residues. Germline loops: CDR1 SGHRS, CDR2 YFSETQ. V lost 6 bases, J lost 2 bases, and 14 bases lay in between. In DNA form, the CDR3 reads TGCGCCAGCACCCCTTCGGCGGGGCAAGAGACCCAGTACTTC. Encoded protein: CASTPSAGQETQYF.

The chain combines TRBV7-9 with TRBJ1-4; the D gene is possibly TRBD1 (6 bases). The CDR3 runs to 15 residues. Trimming left V 5 bases short and J 0 bases short, with 10 bases between. Germline V gives CDR1 SEHNR, CDR2 FQNEAQ (reference sequence). The CDR3 here is CASSLSGATNEKLFF. In nucleotides, the CDR3 is TGTGCCAGCAGCCTATCAGGGGCAACTAATGAAAAACTGTTTTTT.

The chain links TRBV5-4 to TRBJ1-2; 9 positions match TRBD1. J was trimmed by 8 bases and V by 0 bases; bases with no gene match: 2. There are 13 residues in the CDR3. Germline CDR1 and CDR2: SGHNT and YYREEE (reference sequence). The CDR3 region is CASSLEGQGGYTF. CDR3 nucleotide sequence: TGTGCCAGCAGCTTGGAGGGACAGGGCGGCTACACCTTC.

The DNA of the CDR3 is TGTGCCAGCAGTGATGGCCGACTTGCGAACACTGAAGCTTTCTTT. It translates to CASSDGRLANTEAFF. The V call is TRBV25-1, the J call TRBJ1-1, with unresolved D. The CDR3 length is 15 residues. Germline values: CDR1 MGHDK, CDR2 SYGVNS. The ends were cut back, 3 bases at V and 1 base at J, with 12 bases in the middle.